The 8 T cell receptor beta chains below were found in one sample sequenced in a study of T-cell memory formation after mild COVID-19. TCRdb re-derived calls from the 5' RACE reads in MiXCR, one entry per CDR3 protein. The data hold a few hundred thousand distinct CDR3 sequences, with 25% to 30% observed a single time. Input material: PBMCs or a T cell subset sorted from them (not recorded which). These receptors were obtained from an adult woman who had mild COVID-19 (a few samples of this study predate the infection). Cell type and time point are not known.

This clonotype has only a few counts. This chain uses TRBV10-3 with TRBJ2-7, with TRBD2 as a possible D gene (5 bases). Per germline, CDR1 ENHRY and CDR2 SYGVKD. Trimming stripped 2 bases from V and 2 bases from J, with 7 bases between. CDR3 length: 13 residues. In DNA form, the CDR3 reads TGTGCCATCAGTGAGACGACTACCTACGAGCAGTACTTC. Its protein product is CAISETTTYEQYF.

The chain is built from TRBV6-5 and TRBJ1-1; D gene unclear. Looked up from germline, CDR1 is MNHEY and CDR2 is SVGAGI. The CDR3 sequence is 14 residues long. Between the trimmed V and J ends, which lost 4 bases and 4 bases, there was a span of 13 bases. As DNA, the CDR3 is TGTGCCAGCAGTTCGGGGAGTACCAGCACTGAAGCTTTCTTT. Translating gives CASSSGSTSTEAFF.

The V call is TRBV29-1, the J call TRBJ1-2; D might be TRBD1 (6 bases). Between the trimmed V and J ends, which lost 4 bases and 3 bases, there was a span of 6 bases. This CDR3 contains 11 residues. From germline, CDR1 is SQVTM and CDR2 ANQGSEA. This CDR3 reads CSVGQDYGYTF. The CDR3 DNA sequence: TGCAGCGTTGGACAGGACTATGGCTACACCTTC.

This clonotype was detected a few times. V and J are TRBV7-2 and TRBJ2-3; either TRBD1 or TRBD2 may fit D (5 bases each). Germline V lookup: CDR1 SGHTA, CDR2 FQGNSA. Trimming cost V 5 bases and J 11 bases, with 23 bases left between them. The CDR3 spans 15 residues. This chain's CDR3 is CASSTTGTRRLEQYF. CDR3 coding DNA: TGTGCCAGCAGCACAACCGGGACCCGGAGGTTGGAGCAGTATTTT.

The chain uses TRBV11-1 and TRBJ2-7, with a possible D match to TRBD2 (6 bases). Trimming removed 3 bases from V and 6 bases from J, with 12 bases in between. CDR1 and CDR2 (germline): SGHAT, FQDESV (reference sequence). The CDR3 loop spans 13 amino acids. DNA of the CDR3: TGTGCCAGCAGCTTCCCCGGAGCGGGCGAGCAGTACTTC. As protein: CASSFPGAGEQYF.

The chain couples TRBV7-9 to TRBJ2-3; TRBD2 matches at 9 bases. CDR1 SEHNR and CDR2 FQNEAQ come from the germline V gene (reference sequence). The V gene end was trimmed by 4 bases and the J gene end by 4 bases; junction bases not matched to a gene: 6. The CDR3 extends over 15 amino acids. The CDR3 bases are TGTGCCAGCAGCTATAGCGGGAGTGGGGCAGATACGCAGTATTTT. It is translated as CASSYSGSGADTQYF.

The chain couples TRBV20-1 to TRBJ2-2; the match to TRBD2 covers 9 bases. In germline, CDR1 is DFQATT, CDR2 SNEGSKA (reference sequence). This CDR3 spans 16 amino acids. With 8 bases clipped from V and 6 bases from J, the junction kept 16 bases outside the gene matches. Here the CDR3 reads CSTSRGGIWGPGELFF. CDR3 DNA: TGCAGTACCTCGCGGGGGGGCATCTGGGGTCCCGGGGAGCTGTTTTTT.

The chain carries TRBV12-3 or TRBV12-4 and TRBJ1-1; TRBD1 matches at 9 bases. V dropped 2 bases and J dropped 1; count of bases not matched to a gene: 8. CDR3 length equals 17 residues. CDR3 region: CASSLRQGGLWNTEAFF. CDR3 DNA sequence: TGTGCCAGCAGTTTAAGACAGGGGGGTTTGTGGAACACTGAAGCTTTCTTT.